The TCR beta chain described here comes from a study of PD-1 blockade in classical Hodgkin lymphoma. All patients experienced relapse after autologous stem cell transplantation, and brentuximab vedotin exposure was variable. The CDR3 consists of 16 residues. Germline V gene sequence: CDR1 SGHAT, CDR2 FQDESV (reference sequence). The ends lost 2 bases at V and 6 bases at J; junction bases unmatched: 9. TCRdb's copy holds only in-frame clones and misses some; the assay was immunoSEQ multiplex PCR. The repertoire includes roughly 31,000 clones, about three quarters of them detected once, and around 4.2% sits in the top ten.

The J gene is TRBJ2-1, the V gene TRBV11-1; 8 positions agree with TRBD1. This receptor was taken from a human donor with classical Hodgkin lymphoma. The starting material was peripheral blood mononuclear cells (PBMCs), obtained before the second cycle of nivolumab. The CDR3 is CASSLWQGADGNEQFF. The CDR3 DNA reads as TGTGCCAGCAGCTTATGGCAGGGGGCGGACGGCAATGAGCAGTTCTTC.